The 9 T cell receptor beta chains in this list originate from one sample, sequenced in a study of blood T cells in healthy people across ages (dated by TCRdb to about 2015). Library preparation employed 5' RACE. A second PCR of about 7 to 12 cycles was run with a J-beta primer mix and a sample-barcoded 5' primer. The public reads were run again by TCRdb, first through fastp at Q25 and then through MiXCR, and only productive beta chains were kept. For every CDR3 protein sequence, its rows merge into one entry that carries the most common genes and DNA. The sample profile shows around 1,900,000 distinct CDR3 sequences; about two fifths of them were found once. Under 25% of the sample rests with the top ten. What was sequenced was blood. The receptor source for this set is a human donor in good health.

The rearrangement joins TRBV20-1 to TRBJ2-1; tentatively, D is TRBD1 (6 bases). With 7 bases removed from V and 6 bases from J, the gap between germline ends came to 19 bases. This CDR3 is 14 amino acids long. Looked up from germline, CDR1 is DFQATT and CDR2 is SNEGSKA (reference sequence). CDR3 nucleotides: TGCAGTGTTCTCGACAGGATCACTTCCAATGAGCAGTTCTTC. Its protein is CSVLDRITSNEQFF.

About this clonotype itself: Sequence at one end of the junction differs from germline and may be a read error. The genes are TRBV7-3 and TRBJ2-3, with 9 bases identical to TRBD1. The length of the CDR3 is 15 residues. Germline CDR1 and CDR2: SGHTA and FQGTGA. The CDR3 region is CANSLTGGAADTQYF. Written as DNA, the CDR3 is TGTGCCAACAGCTTAACAGGGGGCGCCGCAGATACGCAGTATTTT.

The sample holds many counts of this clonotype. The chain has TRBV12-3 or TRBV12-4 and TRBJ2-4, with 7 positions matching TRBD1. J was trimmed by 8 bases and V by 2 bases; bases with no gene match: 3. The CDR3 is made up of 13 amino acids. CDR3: CASSLLQGDIQYF. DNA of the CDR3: TGTGCCAGCAGTTTATTGCAGGGGGACATTCAGTACTTC.

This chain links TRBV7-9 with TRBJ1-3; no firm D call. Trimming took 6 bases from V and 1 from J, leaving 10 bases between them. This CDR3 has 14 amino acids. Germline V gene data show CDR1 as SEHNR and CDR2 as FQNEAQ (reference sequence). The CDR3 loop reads CASSSLGSGNTIYF. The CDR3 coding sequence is TGTGCCAGCAGTTCGTTAGGGTCTGGAAACACCATATATTTT.

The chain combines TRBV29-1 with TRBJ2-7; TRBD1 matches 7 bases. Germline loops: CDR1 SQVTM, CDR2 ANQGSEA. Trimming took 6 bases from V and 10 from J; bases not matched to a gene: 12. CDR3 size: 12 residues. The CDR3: CSVKGASNTQYF. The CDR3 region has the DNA TGCAGCGTGAAGGGGGCGTCTAACACTCAGTACTTC.

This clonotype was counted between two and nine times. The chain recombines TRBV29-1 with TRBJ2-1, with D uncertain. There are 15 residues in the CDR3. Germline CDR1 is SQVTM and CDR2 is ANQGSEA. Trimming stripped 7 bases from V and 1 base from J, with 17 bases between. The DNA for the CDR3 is TGCAGCGCCCTAGGGTTGGCTCTGTCCTACAATGAGCAGTTCTTC. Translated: CSALGLALSYNEQFF.

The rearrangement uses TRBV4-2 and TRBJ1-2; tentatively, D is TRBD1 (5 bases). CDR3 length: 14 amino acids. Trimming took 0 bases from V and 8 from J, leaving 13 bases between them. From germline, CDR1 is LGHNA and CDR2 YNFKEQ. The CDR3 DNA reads TGTGCCAGCAGCCAAGAATCAGGGCTTCTCGGCTACACCTTC. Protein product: CASSQESGLLGYTF.

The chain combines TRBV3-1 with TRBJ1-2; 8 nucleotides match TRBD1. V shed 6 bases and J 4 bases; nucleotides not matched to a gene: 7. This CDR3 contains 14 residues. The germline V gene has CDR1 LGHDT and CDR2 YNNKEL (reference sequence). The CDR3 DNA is TGTGCCAGCAGGGGGCCAGGGGGCTTCTATGGCTACACCTTC. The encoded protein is CASRGPGGFYGYTF.

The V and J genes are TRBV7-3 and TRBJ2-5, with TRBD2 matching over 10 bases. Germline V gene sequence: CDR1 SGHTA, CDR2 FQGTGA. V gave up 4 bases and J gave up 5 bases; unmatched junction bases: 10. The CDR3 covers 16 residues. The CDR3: CASSSLAAGGPETQYF. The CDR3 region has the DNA TGTGCCAGCAGCTCGCTGGCAGCGGGGGGGCCTGAGACCCAGTACTTC. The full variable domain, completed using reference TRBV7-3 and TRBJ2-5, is GAGVSQTPSNKVTEKGKYVELRCDPISGHTALYWYRQSLGQGPEFLIYFQGTGAADDSGLPNDRFFAVRPEGSVSTLKIQRTERGDSAVYLCASSSLAAGGPETQYFGPGTRLLVL.